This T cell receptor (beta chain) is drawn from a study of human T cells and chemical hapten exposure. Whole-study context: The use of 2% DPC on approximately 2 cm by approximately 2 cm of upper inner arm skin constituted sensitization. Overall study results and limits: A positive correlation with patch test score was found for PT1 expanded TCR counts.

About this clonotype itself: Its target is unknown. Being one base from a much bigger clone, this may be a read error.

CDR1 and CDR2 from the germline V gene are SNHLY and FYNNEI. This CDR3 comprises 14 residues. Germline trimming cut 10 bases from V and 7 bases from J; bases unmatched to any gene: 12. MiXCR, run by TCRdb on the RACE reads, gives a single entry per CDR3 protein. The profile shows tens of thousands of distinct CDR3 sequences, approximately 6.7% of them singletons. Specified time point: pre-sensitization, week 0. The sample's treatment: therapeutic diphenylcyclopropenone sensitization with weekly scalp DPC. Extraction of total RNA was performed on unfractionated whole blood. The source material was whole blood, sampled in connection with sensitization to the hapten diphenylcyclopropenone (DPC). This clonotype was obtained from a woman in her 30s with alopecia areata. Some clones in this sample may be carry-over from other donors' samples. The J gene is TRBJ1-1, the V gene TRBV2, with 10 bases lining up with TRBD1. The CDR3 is CATEKDRGSVEAFF. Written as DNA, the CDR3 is TGTGCCACTGAAAAGGACAGGGGGTCTGTTGAAGCTTTCTTT.